This T cell receptor (beta chain) was identified in a study of Ad26.COV2.S vaccination and SARS-CoV-2 variants. Findings and limits, study-wide: Vaccine recipients surpassed placebo recipients in spike-specific TCR breadth. It is possible that the TCR breadth and depth analyses underestimated the total T cell responses.

A note on this clone: What it recognizes is unknown.

Repertoires were generated with immunoSEQ multiplex PCR, while TCRdb's copy carries only in-frame clones and drops some. The repertoire holds some 350,000 clones, with 92% as singletons. The starting material was peripheral blood, obtained after recovery from COVID-19. This receptor was taken from a human donor who had recovered from COVID-19.

The CDR3 DNA sequence: TGTGCCAGCAGTTTCCCCGGCTATGAGCAGTTCTTC. This translates into CASSFPGYEQFF. This chain connects TRBV27 to TRBJ2-1; D is ambiguous. V lost 3 bases and J 8 bases, leaving 8 bases between the germline ends. This CDR3 has 12 amino acids. Germline V gene sequence: CDR1 MNHEY, CDR2 SMNVEV (reference sequence).